This T cell receptor (beta chain) was sequenced during a study of blood T cell repertoires in COVID-19. Study as a whole: Samples of COVID-19 (acute and convalescent) were obtained from the United States, Italy and Spain. Sources were T cells, B-cell-depleted T cells, or PBMCs; the material itself was cDNA or gDNA.

CDR3 length equals 14 residues. CDR1 and CDR2 (germline): LNHNV, YYDKDF (reference sequence). V gave up 0 bases and J gave up 3 bases, with 9 bases separating them. In the authors' workflow: Quantification of nucleated cells was approximated via reference gene primer amplification. Method: immunoSEQ multiplex PCR; TCRdb's copy keeps in-frame clones and lacks some. From that table come the V and J calls and clone size; the DNA was used to work out D and trimming. The sample includes roughly 97,000 clones, 76% of them seen just once. This TCR was recovered from a man aged 65-85 years with acute or convalescent COVID-19. Sequenced sample: peripheral blood. This chain links TRBV15 with TRBJ2-7; no clear D gene. The chain's CDR3 is CATSRDNQDYEQYF. The DNA of the CDR3 is TGTGCCACCAGCAGAGATAACCAGGACTACGAGCAGTACTTC.